A single T cell receptor beta chain is shown here with its context. It has no known antigen specificity. There are no base qualities to consult, and no much larger clone falls within one base. The source of the sample is a study of blood T cells in healthy people across ages (dated by TCRdb to 2013 to 2016). As for the study more broadly: Template switching captured roughly one uniquely barcoded TCR beta cDNA molecule per two T cells in model experiments. The study measured age-related changes in TCR beta repertoire diversity using deep sequencing normalized with unique cDNA molecular identifiers. Donors were grouped into four age groups: young (average approximately 15 years), middle-aged (under 40), aged (roughly 67) and long-lived (approximately 75). To avoid experimental bias, donors of different ages were randomly spread across the sequencing lanes. For two donors (one aged 18 to 29 and one aged 80 or older), the study analyzed two additional independent replicas of 1 million unique cDNA reads from the same blood draw. What the work shows at the level of the full study, not this receptor alone: Conclusive comparison of naive and antigen-experienced compartments was prevented by the profiling of bulk unsorted PBMCs. Compared with the aged group, the long-lived group had more naive CD4+ T cells, fewer expanded clones and increased TCR diversity, suggesting age selection. Donor CMV infection status was unknown, potentially confounding age-related changes in expanded clonotypes. Estimates of total diversity based on one million sequenced T cells were considered lower bounds and underestimates. As age increased, observed TCR beta diversity per million T cells dropped in a roughly linear way, and a significant reduction was already evident by age about 40. The percentage of naive T cells measured by flow cytometry correlated strongly with observed TCR beta diversity.

Looking up the germline V gene (reference sequence) yields CDR1 DFQATT and CDR2 SNEGSKA. Inclusive of the bounding cysteine and phenylalanine, the CDR3 is 14 residues long. The retained sequence is limited to the CDR3, 42 bases, with the frame set at the first base. Libraries were prepared through 5' RACE. For sequencing, an Illumina HiSeq 2500 was employed. A second 7 to 11 cycle PCR used a sample-barcoded 5' primer and a J-beta primer mix. Each TCR beta cDNA molecule received a unique molecular identifier from a template-switch 5' adaptor carrying 12 random nucleotides. Each sample yielded at least 3 million CDR3-containing paired-end reads. All of the RNA was converted into first-strand cDNA using the Mint cDNA synthesis kit, with a TRBC-specific oligonucleotide serving as the primer. Following uracil-DNA glycosylase treatment, all cDNA underwent a first 18-cycle PCR with the universal primers M1SS and BC2_uni_R. For the original study's pipeline: For normalization, 1 million high-quality reads were randomly selected from each sample, with every read carrying a distinct molecular identifier. Reads sharing molecular identifiers were discarded rather than binned into consensus sequences. MiTCR, set to a Q25 quality threshold and the strictest error-elimination algorithm, was used for CDR3 identification, clonotype clustering and error correction. Lower-bound total TCR beta diversity was estimated with a nonparametric unseen species model using Euler transformation. The public reads were run again by TCRdb, first through fastp at Q25 and then through MiXCR, and only productive beta chains were kept. Rows matching on CDR3 protein sequence are summarized as one entry with the most common DNA and genes. TCRdb, not the original authors, processed these V and J calls. This sample comprises more than 1.4 million distinct CDR3 sequences, about 40% of them detected only once. Jointly, the top ten make up around 8% of the sample.

Donors were under 40 systemically healthy Caucasian individuals from Russia aged roughly 6 to 90 years. About 9.8 milliliters of peripheral blood were drawn from each donor into EDTA-treated Vacutainer tubes. Ficoll-Paque density-gradient centrifugation was used to isolate PBMCs, with at least 6.5 million obtained per sample. Total RNA was extracted from PBMCs with Trizol reagent, with at least 6 micrograms obtained per sample. For every donor, an aliquot of PBMCs went through flow cytometry to measure the percentages of naive CD45RAhigh/CD27high T cells. The chain was built from TRBV20-1 and TRBJ2-1, with the D gene not clear enough to name. The J call may be mistaken, given a closer DNA end match to TRBJ2-7. The TCR was taken from a woman younger than 35 in good health. Sequenced input: blood. CDR3 loop: CSATGGLPNNEQYF. The sequenced DNA: TGCAGTGCTACCGGTGGGCTCCCGAACAATGAGCAGTACTTC.